This entry lists 30 T cell receptor beta chains sequenced from one sample in a study of tissue T cells after allogeneic stem cell transplantation. The assay was immunoSEQ multiplex PCR, and TCRdb's table has in-frame clones only and misses some. The sample lists 9,000 to 10,000 clones, less than 65% seen once, with more than 9% in the top ten. The sequences come from tissue from the jejunum, collected at autopsy. These receptors all come from a woman between 18 and 49 years old with breast cancer.

V gene TRBV5-5 combines with J gene TRBJ1-2, with 8 bases identical to TRBD1. Per germline, CDR1 SGHKS and CDR2 YYEKEE (reference sequence). The trim removed 0 bases at V and 4 bases at J, leaving 11 bases unmatched. CDR3 size: 17 residues. This CDR3 is CASSLADRALIGYGYTF. CDR3 coding DNA: TGTGCCAGCAGCTTGGCGGACAGGGCACTAATAGGCTATGGCTACACCTTC. The full variable domain, its missing parts supplied by reference TRBV5-5 and TRBJ1-2, is DAGVTQSPTHLIKTRGQQVTLRCSPISGHKSVSWYQQVLGQGPQFIFQYYEKEERGRGNFPDRFSARQFPNYSSELNVNALLLGDSALYLCASSLADRALIGYGYTFGSGTRLTVV.

This clone qualifies as medium-sized (0.01 to 0.1%). CDR3 residues: CASSPEGRGWANYGYTF. The CDR3 DNA is TGTGCCAGCAGCCCCGAGGGGAGAGGATGGGCTAACTATGGCTACACCTTC. The genes are TRBV3-1 (or the pseudogene TRBV3-2) and TRBJ1-2, with D maybe TRBD1 (5 bases). The V gene's germline CDR1 is LGHDT and CDR2 YNNKEL (reference sequence). The CDR3 is made up of 17 amino acids. The V gene lost 4 bases and the J gene lost 0 bases, with 18 bases spanning the gap.

CDR3 sequence reads: CSAVGNEQFF. CDR3 DNA: TGCAGTGCCGTGGGTAATGAGCAGTTCTTC. The chain carries TRBV20-1 and TRBJ2-1, with D uncertain. Trimming took 6 bases from V and 7 from J, leaving 7 bases between them. This CDR3 region has 10 residues. Germline V gene sequence: CDR1 DFQATT, CDR2 SNEGSKA (reference sequence).

This chain connects TRBV5-1 to TRBJ1-6, with D possibly matching TRBD1 (5 bases). Germline V CDR1 and CDR2: SGHRS, YFSETQ. The CDR3 length is 16 residues. Trimming took off 0 bases at V and 1 base at J, with 8 bases between the two ends. CDR3 sequence (DNA): TGCGCCAGCAGCTTGGGGGGCGCGTCCTATAATTCACCCCTCCACTTT. Translated: CASSLGGASYNSPLHF.

The chain is built from TRBV7-2 and TRBJ2-7; 8 bases map to TRBD1. CDR3 length: 14 residues. Germline V gene sequence: CDR1 SGHTA, CDR2 FQGNSA. Germline trimming cut 5 bases from V and 2 bases from J; bases unmatched to any gene: 5. CDR3 loop: CASSRNRGAYEQYF. The CDR3 DNA reads as TGTGCCAGCAGCCGCAACAGGGGGGCCTACGAGCAGTACTTC.

V usage is TRBV6-2 or TRBV6-3 and J usage is TRBJ2-7; 10 bases are a match to TRBD2. This CDR3 has 16 amino acids. Looked up from germline, CDR1 is MNHEY and CDR2 is SVGEGT. The ends lost 4 bases at V and 3 bases at J; junction bases unmatched: 9. CDR3 residues: CASSSGAGLAIYEQYF. DNA for the CDR3: TGTGCCAGCAGTTCAGGCGCGGGACTAGCGATCTACGAGCAGTACTTC.

The J gene is TRBJ2-2, the V gene TRBV29-1, with 11 bases lining up with TRBD2. The CDR3 covers 13 residues. After removal of 7 bases from V and 4 bases from J, the junction contained 2 bases not matched to a gene. Germline V gene data show CDR1 as SQVTM and CDR2 as ANQGSEA. This CDR3 is CSAGLAGTGELFF. CDR3 DNA sequence: TGCAGCGCCGGACTAGCGGGCACCGGGGAGCTGTTTTTT.

CDR3 bases: TGTGCCAGCAGCTCGAGGACCGGGCCCGCCGCAGATACGCAGTATTTT. Protein: CASSSRTGPAADTQYF. This chain connects TRBV13 to TRBJ2-3, with D unclear. The V end was cut by 4 bases, the J end by 4 bases, with 18 bases between. The CDR3 is made up of 16 amino acids. Germline V gene lookup returns CDR1 PRHDT and CDR2 FYEKMQ (reference sequence). The full variable domain, completed using reference TRBV13 and TRBJ2-3, is AAGVIQSPRHLIKEKRETATLKCYPIPRHDTVYWYQQGPGQDPQFLISFYEKMQSDKGSIPDRFSAQQFSDYHSELNMSSLELGDSALYFCASSSRTGPAADTQYFGPGTRLTVL.

This clone has a handful of counts. Other nucleotide sequences from this sample produce the same CDR3. The chain uses TRBV4-2 and TRBJ1-4; 7 bases are shared with TRBD1. Germline values: CDR1 LGHNA, CDR2 YNFKEQ. V lost 1 base and J lost 6; bases outside the gene matches: 8. This CDR3 comprises 16 residues. The CDR3 region has the DNA TGTGCCAGCAGCCAAGTTATTGGGACAGAAGATGAAAAACTGTTTTTT. Translating it yields CASSQVIGTEDEKLFF.

This clone was counted only a few times. This rearrangement joins TRBV6-2 or TRBV6-3 to TRBJ2-2; D could derive from TRBD1 or TRBD2 (6 bases each). This CDR3 spans 13 amino acids. Trimming cost V 4 bases and J 7 bases, with 10 bases left between them. Germline values: CDR1 MNHEY, CDR2 SVGEGT. The CDR3 DNA sequence: TGTGCCAGCAGTTTCGGGGGCCACGGGGAGCTGTTTTTT. Protein sequence: CASSFGGHGELFF.

This clone came up a few times. The chain employs TRBV30 and TRBJ1-5; the match to TRBD1 covers 10 bases. V trimming: 2 bases; J trimming: 6 bases; junction bases outside the gene matches: 7. The CDR3 totals 15 residues. In germline, CDR1 is GTSNPN, CDR2 SVGIG (reference sequence). CDR3 loop: CAWSPRDRGIQPQHF. Here the CDR3 DNA reads TGTGCCTGGAGTCCCCGGGACAGGGGTATTCAGCCCCAGCATTTT.

Here the CDR3 reads CASSLDGGSTEAFF. In DNA form, the CDR3 reads TGTGCCAGCAGCTTAGACGGGGGCTCCACTGAAGCTTTCTTT. V usage is TRBV7-2 and J usage is TRBJ1-1; D might be TRBD1 (6 bases). The CDR3 is made up of 14 amino acids. In germline, CDR1 is SGHTA, CDR2 FQGNSA. The V end was cut by 1 base, the J end by 4 bases, with 10 bases between.

The chain employs TRBV7-8 and TRBJ1-2; the D is unclear. V lost 1 base and J 6 bases, leaving 12 bases between the germline ends. CDR3 size: 14 residues. Germline V CDR1 and CDR2: SGHVS, FQNEAQ. CDR3: CASSLGTDGDGYTF. The CDR3 nucleotides read TGTGCCAGCAGCTTAGGGACGGACGGCGATGGCTACACCTTC. Variable domain in full (rest from reference TRBV7-8 and TRBJ1-2): GAGVSQSPRYKVAKRGQDVALRCDPISGHVSLFWYQQALGQGPEFLTYFQNEAQLDKSGLPSDRFFAERPEGSVSTLKIQRTQQEDSAVYLCASSLGTDGDGYTFGSGTRLTVV.

By sample fraction, this clone is medium-sized. CDR3: CASSAKGDSPLHF. In DNA, the CDR3 is TGTGCCAGTAGTGCCAAAGGGGATTCACCCCTCCACTTT. J is TRBJ1-6 and V is TRBV19; maybe TRBD1 (5 bases). The CDR3 extends over 13 amino acids. Germline V CDR1 and CDR2: LNHDA, SQIVND (reference sequence). The ends were cut back, 5 bases at V and 8 bases at J, with 10 bases in the middle.

J is TRBJ1-1 and V is TRBV2; D is possibly TRBD1 (5 bases). V lost 6 bases and J lost 4, with 12 bases in between. Germline V CDR1 and CDR2: SNHLY, FYNNEI. The CDR3 is 13 amino acids. The CDR3: CASRGERGTEAFF. The CDR3 DNA follows: TGTGCCAGCAGGGGGGAGCGGGGCACTGAAGCTTTCTTT.

This clone was detected once. The J gene is TRBJ1-5, the V gene TRBV4-2; D is ambiguous. Trimming removed 0 bases at V and 1 base at J, with 7 bases between. Per the germline V gene, CDR1 is LGHNA and CDR2 is YNFKEQ. The CDR3 spans 15 residues. The CDR3: CASSQEVVSNQPQHF. Here the CDR3 DNA reads TGTGCCAGCAGCCAAGAGGTCGTCAGCAATCAGCCCCAGCATTTT.

There are a few counts of this clone. In DNA form, the CDR3 reads TGTGCCAGCAGCTTAGCCGGGACAAACGAGCAGTACTTC. It encodes CASSLAGTNEQYF. This sequence joins TRBV7-3 and TRBJ2-7, with D tentatively TRBD1 (6 bases). This CDR3 region has 13 residues. V lost 2 bases to trimming and J lost 5 bases, with 10 bases between them. The germline V gene has CDR1 SGHTA and CDR2 FQGTGA.

This clone showed up just once. The chain carries TRBV7-3 and TRBJ2-1, with 14 bases fitting TRBD2. CDR1 and CDR2 from the germline V gene are SGHTA and FQGTGA. Germline trimming cut 6 bases from V and 7 bases from J; bases unmatched to any gene: 5. This CDR3 has 15 amino acids. The DNA for the CDR3 is TGTGCCAGCAGTCAGGGACTAGCGGGAGTTAATGAGCAGTTCTTC. Protein product: CASSQGLAGVNEQFF.

About this clone: This specimen includes other DNA sequences encoding the same CDR3. The rearrangement links TRBV19 to TRBJ1-1, with D hard to call. The CDR3 extends over 13 amino acids. V lost 2 bases, J lost 1 base, and 5 bases lay in between. Germline V CDR1 and CDR2: LNHDA, SQIVND (reference sequence). This CDR3 is CASSISRNTEAFF. The CDR3 region has the DNA TGTGCCAGTAGTATATCGCGGAACACTGAAGCTTTCTTT. The whole variable domain, filled in from reference TRBV19 and TRBJ1-1, reads DGGITQSPKYLFRKEGQNVTLSCEQNLNHDAMYWYRQDPGQGLRLIYYSQIVNDFQKGDIAEGYSVSREKKESFPLTVTSAQKNPTAFYLCASSISRNTEAFFGQGTRLTVV.

The chain recombines TRBV5-6 with TRBJ2-2, with 14 positions matching TRBD2. The CDR3 runs 18 residues. The germline gives CDR1 SGHDT, CDR2 YYEEEE. Unmatched junction bases numbered 8, after V lost 0 bases and J lost 7 bases. The CDR3 DNA reads as TGTGCCAGCAGCTTGGCCGGGACTAGCGGGAGAAATAGCGGGGAGCTGTTTTTT. Its translation is CASSLAGTSGRNSGELFF.

This clone was counted only a few times. The V gene is TRBV5-4, the J gene TRBJ1-1; D is unclear. Between the trimmed V and J ends, which lost 5 bases and 5 bases, there was a span of 7 bases. Germline CDR1 and CDR2: SGHNT and YYREEE (reference sequence). The CDR3 length is 11 residues. DNA for the CDR3: TGTGCCAGCAGAGGTCGAACTGAAGCTTTCTTT. Its translation is CASRGRTEAFF.

A few counts support this clone. The germline gene is not matched at one end of the junction; a read error may be the cause. The V call is TRBV5-1, the J call TRBJ1-6; D possibly corresponds to TRBD1 (5 bases). The CDR3 length is 18 residues. From germline, CDR1 is SGHRS and CDR2 YFSETQ. The CDR3 loop is CARSPGGGLSSYNSPLHF. The CDR3 DNA is TGCGCCCGCAGCCCGGGGGGGGGACTCAGCTCCTATAATTCACCCCTCCACTTT.

The chain recombines TRBV7-3 with TRBJ2-3; unclear D gene. CDR3 length equals 14 residues. CDR1 and CDR2 (germline): SGHTA, FQGTGA. Trimming cost V 3 bases and J 2 bases, with 9 bases left between them. CDR3 nucleotide sequence: TGTGCCAGCAGCTTTGATCCAACCACAGATACGCAGTATTTT. This codes for CASSFDPTTDTQYF.

The chain carries TRBV6-2 or TRBV6-3 and TRBJ2-3; D ambiguous. CDR3 size: 14 residues. V shed 0 bases and J shed 4 bases, with 8 bases lying between them. Germline V gene data show CDR1 as MNHEY and CDR2 as SVGEGT. The CDR3 protein is CASSYSSSADTQYF. CDR3 coding DNA: TGTGCCAGCAGTTACTCGTCTTCGGCAGATACGCAGTATTTT.

The rearrangement uses TRBV6-2 or TRBV6-3 and TRBJ1-1, with 9 bases fitting TRBD1. Germline V CDR1 and CDR2: MNHEY, SVGEGT. The CDR3 length is 17 residues. J lost 1 base, V lost 4 bases, and 10 bases had no gene match. CDR3 region: CASSSPDRGSGNTEAFF. CDR3 sequence (DNA): TGTGCCAGCAGTTCGCCCGACAGGGGGAGTGGGAACACTGAAGCTTTCTTT.

The chain is built from TRBV3-1 (or the pseudogene TRBV3-2) and TRBJ1-6, with TRBD1 as a possible D gene (6 bases). CDR3 size: 15 residues. Germline V gene sequence: CDR1 LGHDT, CDR2 YNNKEL (reference sequence). Trimming removed 1 base from V and 10 bases from J, with 14 bases in between. The DNA for the CDR3 is TGTGCCAGCAGCCAAGTCCGGACAGCACCATCACCCCTCCACTTT. Translating it yields CASSQVRTAPSPLHF.

This clone is deemed medium-sized. At one boundary the junction diverges from the germline segment, which might be a read error. The chain joins TRBV2 to TRBJ2-7; TRBD1 matches at 9 bases. The CDR3 is made up of 12 amino acids. Germline V CDR1 and CDR2: SNHLY, FYNNEI. The CDR3: CASSENPGQGRF. The DNA of the CDR3 is TGTGCCAGCAGTGAAAACCCGGGACAGGGTCGTTTC.

A few counts support this clone. This sample includes further DNA sequences coding for the same CDR3. This sequence joins TRBV6-2 or TRBV6-3 and TRBJ2-7, with D possibly called TRBD1 or TRBD2 (5 bases each). CDR1 and CDR2 (germline): MNHEY, SVGEGT. This CDR3 is built from 14 residues. Between the trimmed V and J ends, which lost 2 bases and 2 bases, there was a span of 10 bases. The CDR3 protein is CASSYVGGTYEQYF. In DNA, the CDR3 is TGTGCCAGCAGTTACGTTGGGGGAACCTACGAGCAGTACTTC.

The gene calls are TRBV11-2 and TRBJ1-1; D remains unclear. The CDR3 sequence is 13 residues long. Germline V gene sequence: CDR1 SGHAT, CDR2 FQNNGV. The V gene lost 3 bases and the J gene lost 5 bases, with 10 bases spanning the gap. CDR3 residues: CASSLNPRTEAFF. Written as DNA, the CDR3 is TGTGCCAGCAGCTTGAACCCCCGAACTGAAGCTTTCTTT. The full variable domain, completed using reference TRBV11-2 and TRBJ1-1, is EAGVAQSPRYKIIEKRQSVAFWCNPISGHATLYWYQQILGQGPKLLIQFQNNGVVDDSQLPKDRFSAERLKGVDSTLKIQPAKLEDSAVYLCASSLNPRTEAFFGQGTRLTVV.

The V call is TRBV4-3, the J call TRBJ1-2, with TRBD1 identical over 7 bases. Germline V gives CDR1 LGHNA, CDR2 YSLEER. V was clipped by 4 bases and J by 8 bases; unmatched bases: 13. This CDR3 has 15 amino acids. CDR3 bases: TGCGCCAGCAGCCCAAGACAGGGAAGTCTGGGAGGCTACACCTTC. Translating it yields CASSPRQGSLGGYTF.